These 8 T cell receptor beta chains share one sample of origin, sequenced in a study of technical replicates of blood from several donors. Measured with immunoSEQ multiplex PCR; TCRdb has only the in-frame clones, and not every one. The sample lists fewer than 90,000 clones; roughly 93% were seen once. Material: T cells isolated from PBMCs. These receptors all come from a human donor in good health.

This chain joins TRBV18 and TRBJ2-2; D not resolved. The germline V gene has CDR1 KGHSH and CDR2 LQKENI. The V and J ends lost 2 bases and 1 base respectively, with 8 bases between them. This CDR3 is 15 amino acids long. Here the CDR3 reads CASSPTRLNTGELFF. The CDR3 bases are TGTGCCAGCTCACCAACGAGGTTGAACACCGGGGAGCTGTTTTTT.

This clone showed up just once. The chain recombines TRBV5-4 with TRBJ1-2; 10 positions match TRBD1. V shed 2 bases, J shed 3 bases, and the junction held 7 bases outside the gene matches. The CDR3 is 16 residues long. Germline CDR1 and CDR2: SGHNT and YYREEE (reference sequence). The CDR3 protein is CASSFGQGVLDYGYTF. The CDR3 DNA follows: TGTGCCAGCAGCTTTGGACAGGGGGTGTTGGACTATGGCTACACCTTC.

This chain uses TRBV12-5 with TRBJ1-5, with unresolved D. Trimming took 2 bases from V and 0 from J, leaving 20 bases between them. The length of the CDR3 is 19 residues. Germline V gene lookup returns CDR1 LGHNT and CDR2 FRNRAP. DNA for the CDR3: TGTGCTAGTGGTTTGCCAACCGATGCGGAGCGAAATAGCAATCAGCCCCAGCATTTT. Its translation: CASGLPTDAERNSNQPQHF.

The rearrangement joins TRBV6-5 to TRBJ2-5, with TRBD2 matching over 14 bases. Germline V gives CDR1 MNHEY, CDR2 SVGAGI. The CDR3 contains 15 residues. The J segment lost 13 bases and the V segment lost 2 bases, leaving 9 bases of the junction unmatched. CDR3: CASSYRLAGGQSLYF. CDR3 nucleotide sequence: TGTGCCAGCAGTTACCGACTAGCGGGGGGGCAGTCTCTGTACTTC.

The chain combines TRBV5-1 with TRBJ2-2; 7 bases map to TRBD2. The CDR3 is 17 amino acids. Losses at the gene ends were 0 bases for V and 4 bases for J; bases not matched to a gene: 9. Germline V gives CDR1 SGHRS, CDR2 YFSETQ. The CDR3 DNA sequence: TGCGCCAGCAGCTTGGGGCCTAGCGGAGGATTCACCGGGGAGCTGTTTTTT. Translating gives CASSLGPSGGFTGELFF.

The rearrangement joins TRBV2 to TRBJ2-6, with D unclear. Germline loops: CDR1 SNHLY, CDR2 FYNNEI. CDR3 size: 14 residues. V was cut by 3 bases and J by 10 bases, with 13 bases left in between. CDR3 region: CASSEIANPNVLTF. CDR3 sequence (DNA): TGTGCCAGCAGTGAGATAGCAAATCCTAACGTCCTGACTTTC.

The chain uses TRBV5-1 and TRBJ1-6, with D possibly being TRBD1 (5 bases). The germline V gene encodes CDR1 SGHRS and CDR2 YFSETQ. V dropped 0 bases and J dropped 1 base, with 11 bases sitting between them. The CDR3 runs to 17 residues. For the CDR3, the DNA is TGCGCCAGCAGCTTGGGGTCGGGGGGATCCTATAATTCACCCCTCCACTTT. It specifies CASSLGSGGSYNSPLHF. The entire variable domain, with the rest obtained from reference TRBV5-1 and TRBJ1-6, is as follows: KAGVTQTPRYLIKTRGQQVTLSCSPISGHRSVSWYQQTPGQGLQFLFEYFSETQRNKGNFPGRFSGRQFSNSRSEMNVSTLELGDSALYLCASSLGSGGSYNSPLHFGNGTRLTVT.

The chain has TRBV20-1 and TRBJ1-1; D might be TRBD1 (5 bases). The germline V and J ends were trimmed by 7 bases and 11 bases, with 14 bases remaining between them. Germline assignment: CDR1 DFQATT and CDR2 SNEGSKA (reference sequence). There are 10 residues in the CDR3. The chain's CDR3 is CSVQGLWAFF. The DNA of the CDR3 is TGCAGTGTCCAGGGTCTATGGGCTTTCTTT.